This TCR beta chain was sequenced for a study of T cell repertoires in cytomegalovirus infection. In the study overall: Peptides in the study included HLA-C-restricted and HLA-B-restricted CMV epitopes. Public TCR beta signatures indicated both CMV infection and matching HLA type. Study results and limitations: Carriers of CMV and the relevant HLA type were discriminated by public TCR beta frequency. Clonotypes of TCR beta that were HLA-C-restricted and CMV-specific dominated the ex vivo response.

TCRdb processed the reads anew with MiXCR; each CDR3 protein has one entry. Of under 120,000 distinct CDR3 sequences listed, approximately 45% are singletons. The table lists this clonotype with many counts. Its target is not known. The V end lost 2 bases, the J end lost 4 bases, and 0 bases lay between the germline ends. The CDR3 length is 11 residues. CDR1 LNHDA and CDR2 SQIVND come from the germline V gene (reference sequence). The sequence was obtained from a human donor in good health (CMV status not recorded). Some clones in this sample may be carry-over from other donors' samples. The chain employs TRBV19 and TRBJ2-1; unclear D gene. This specimen consisted of CD8+ T cells from cultured PBMCs, obtained from culture after CMV antigen stimulation. CDR3 protein: CASSIYNEQFF. The CDR3, as DNA: TGTGCCAGTAGTATATACAATGAGCAGTTCTTC.